The 8 T cell receptor beta chains reported below all come from one sample, sequenced in a study of early stage breast cancer tumors. Libraries were prepared by immunoSEQ multiplex PCR; TCRdb keeps only in-frame clonotypes and omits some of them. The repertoire holds about 69,000 clones, more than 70% seen once, with around 4.7% in the top ten. Specimen: blood. The source of these receptors is a person aged 35 to 50 with breast cancer.

The chain links TRBV13 to TRBJ1-1; D remains unclear. Germline V gene lookup returns CDR1 PRHDT and CDR2 FYEKMQ (reference sequence). The germline V and J ends were trimmed by 8 bases and 4 bases, with 14 bases remaining between them. This CDR3 contains 13 residues. The CDR3 protein is CASPRPDGTEAFF. The CDR3 DNA sequence: TGTGCCAGCCCACGCCCGGATGGCACTGAAGCTTTCTTT.

This clone was counted a few times. This sequence joins TRBV7-9 and TRBJ2-7; unclear D gene. Trimming pared 3 bases from V and 2 bases from J, leaving 8 bases between. Germline V lookup: CDR1 SEHNR, CDR2 FQNEAQ (reference sequence). This CDR3 spans 13 amino acids. The CDR3 spells CASSLAETYEQYF. The CDR3 coding sequence is TGTGCCAGCAGCTTGGCAGAGACCTACGAGCAGTACTTC.

This clone has a single count. V is TRBV19 and J is TRBJ1-4; D might be TRBD1 (6 bases). Germline loops: CDR1 LNHDA, CDR2 SQIVND (reference sequence). Trimming removed 5 bases from V and 8 bases from J, with 9 bases in between. The CDR3 totals 12 residues. Written as DNA, the CDR3 is TGTGCCAGTAGTCCCAGGGGAGAAAAACTGTTTTTT. Protein product: CASSPRGEKLFF.

This chain connects TRBV27 to TRBJ1-2; TRBD1 agrees at 7 bases. The J segment lost 4 bases and the V segment lost 5 bases, leaving 4 bases of the junction unmatched. Looked up from germline, CDR1 is MNHEY and CDR2 is SMNVEV (reference sequence). The CDR3 sequence is 13 residues long. The CDR3 region has the DNA TGTGCCAGCAGTCCACAGGGGTTCTATGGCTACACCTTC. Amino acid sequence: CASSPQGFYGYTF.

This rearrangement joins TRBV16 to TRBJ2-1; D possibly corresponds to TRBD1 (5 bases). Germline CDR1 reads KGHSY; CDR2 reads FQNENV. V lost 0 bases and J 4 bases, leaving 10 bases between the germline ends. The CDR3 totals 15 residues. DNA for the CDR3: TGTGCCAGCAGCCAATCAAGGGGCCTGTACAATGAGCAGTTCTTC. It encodes CASSQSRGLYNEQFF.

By sample fraction, this clone is medium-sized. The chain joins TRBV4-2 to TRBJ1-1; the D is unclear. The CDR3 totals 14 residues. Germline V lookup: CDR1 LGHNA, CDR2 YNFKEQ. V was shortened by 4 bases and J by 1 base, with 10 bases between the two germline ends. The CDR3 loop reads CASSLTAGNTEAFF. The CDR3, as DNA: TGTGCCAGCAGCCTAACGGCTGGGAACACTGAAGCTTTCTTT.

The V and J genes are TRBV11-2 and TRBJ1-5; TRBD1 agrees at 9 bases. CDR1 and CDR2 (germline): SGHAT, FQNNGV. With 4 bases clipped from V and 2 bases from J, the junction kept 6 bases outside the gene matches. The CDR3 length is 16 residues. CDR3: CASSSSDRGGNQPQHF. The CDR3 DNA sequence: TGTGCCAGCAGCTCATCGGACAGGGGAGGCAATCAGCCCCAGCATTTT.

The chain employs TRBV19 and TRBJ2-5; D assignment may be TRBD1 or TRBD2 (5 bases each). The CDR3 sequence is 15 residues long. Between the trimmed V and J ends, which lost 6 bases and 0 bases, there was a span of 14 bases. The germline V gene encodes CDR1 LNHDA and CDR2 SQIVND (reference sequence). CDR3 sequence reads: CASSPGTANQETQYF. The CDR3 nucleotides are TGTGCCAGTAGCCCCGGGACGGCCAACCAAGAGACCCAGTACTTC.